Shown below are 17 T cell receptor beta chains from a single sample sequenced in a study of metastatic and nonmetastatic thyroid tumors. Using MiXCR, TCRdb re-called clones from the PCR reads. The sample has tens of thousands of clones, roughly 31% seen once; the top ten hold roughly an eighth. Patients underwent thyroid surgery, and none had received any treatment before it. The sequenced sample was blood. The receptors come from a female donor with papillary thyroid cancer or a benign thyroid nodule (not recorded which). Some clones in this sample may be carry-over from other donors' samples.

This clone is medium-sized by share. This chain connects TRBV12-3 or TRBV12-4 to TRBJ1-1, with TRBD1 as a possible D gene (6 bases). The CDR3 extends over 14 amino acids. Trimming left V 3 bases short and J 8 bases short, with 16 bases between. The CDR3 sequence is CASSFNRVLEEAFF. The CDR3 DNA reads TGTGCCAGCAGTTTTAACAGGGTCTTGGAAGAAGCTTTCTTT.

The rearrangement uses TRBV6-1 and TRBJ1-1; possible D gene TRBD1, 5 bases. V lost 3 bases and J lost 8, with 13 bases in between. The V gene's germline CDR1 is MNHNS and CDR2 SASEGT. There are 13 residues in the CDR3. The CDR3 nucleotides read TGTGCCAGCAGTGACGGGGCTAGTGACGAAGCTTTCTTT. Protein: CASSDGASDEAFF.

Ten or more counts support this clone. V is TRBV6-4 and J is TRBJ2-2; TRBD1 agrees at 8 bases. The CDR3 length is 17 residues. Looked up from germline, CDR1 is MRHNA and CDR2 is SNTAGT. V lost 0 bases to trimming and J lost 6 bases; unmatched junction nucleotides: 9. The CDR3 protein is CASSDSRGQGFPGELFF. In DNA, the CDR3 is TGTGCCAGCAGTGACTCACGAGGACAGGGTTTTCCCGGGGAGCTGTTTTTT.

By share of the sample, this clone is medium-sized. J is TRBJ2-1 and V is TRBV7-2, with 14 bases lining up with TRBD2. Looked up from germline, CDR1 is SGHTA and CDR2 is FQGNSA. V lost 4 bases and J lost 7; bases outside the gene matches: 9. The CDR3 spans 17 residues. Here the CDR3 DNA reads TGTGCCAGCAGCTCGTCCCCCGGACTAGCGGGGGGAAATGAGCAGTTCTTC. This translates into CASSSSPGLAGGNEQFF.

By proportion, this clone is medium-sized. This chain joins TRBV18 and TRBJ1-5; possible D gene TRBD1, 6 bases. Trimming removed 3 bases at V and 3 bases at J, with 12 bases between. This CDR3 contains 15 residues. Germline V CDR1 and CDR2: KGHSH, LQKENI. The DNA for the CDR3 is TGTGCCAGCTCACCCCTGGCAGGGGCCAATCAGCCCCAGCATTTT. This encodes CASSPLAGANQPQHF.

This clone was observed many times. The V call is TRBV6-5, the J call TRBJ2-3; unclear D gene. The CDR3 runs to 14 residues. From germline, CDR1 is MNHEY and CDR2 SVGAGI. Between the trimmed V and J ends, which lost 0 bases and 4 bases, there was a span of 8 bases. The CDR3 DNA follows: TGTGCCAGCAGTTACTCTCGCGGCGCAGATACGCAGTATTTT. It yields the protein CASSYSRGADTQYF.

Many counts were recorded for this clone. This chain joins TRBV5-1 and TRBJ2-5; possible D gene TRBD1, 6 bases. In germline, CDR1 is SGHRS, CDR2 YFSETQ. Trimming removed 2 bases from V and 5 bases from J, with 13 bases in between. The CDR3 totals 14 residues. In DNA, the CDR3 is TGCGCCAGCAGCTTTCATGGGGGCAGGGAGACCCAGTACTTC. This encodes CASSFHGGRETQYF.

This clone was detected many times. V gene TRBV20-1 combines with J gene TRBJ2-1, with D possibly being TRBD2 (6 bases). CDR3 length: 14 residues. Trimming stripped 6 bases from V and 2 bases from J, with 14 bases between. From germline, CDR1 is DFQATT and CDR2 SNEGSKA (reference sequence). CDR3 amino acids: CSAPEGGAYNEQFF. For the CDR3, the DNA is TGCAGTGCCCCTGAGGGCGGGGCCTACAATGAGCAGTTCTTC.

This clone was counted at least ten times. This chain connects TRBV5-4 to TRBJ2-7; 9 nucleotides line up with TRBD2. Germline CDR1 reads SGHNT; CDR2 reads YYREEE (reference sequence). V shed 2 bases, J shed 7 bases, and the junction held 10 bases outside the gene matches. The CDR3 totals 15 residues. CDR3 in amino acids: CASSFEREAWGEQYF. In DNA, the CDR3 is TGTGCCAGCAGCTTTGAGCGGGAGGCCTGGGGGGAGCAGTACTTC. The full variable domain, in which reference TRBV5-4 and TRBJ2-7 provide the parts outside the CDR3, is ETGVTQSPTHLIKTRGQQVTLRCSSQSGHNTVSWYQQALGQGPQFIFQYYREEENGRGNFPPRFSGLQFPNYSSELNVNALELDDSALYLCASSFEREAWGEQYFGPGTRLTVT.

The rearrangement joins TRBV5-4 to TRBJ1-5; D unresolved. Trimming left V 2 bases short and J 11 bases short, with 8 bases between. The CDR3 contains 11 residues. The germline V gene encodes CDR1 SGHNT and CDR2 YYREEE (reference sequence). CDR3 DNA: TGTGCCAGCAGCTTTGAGGGCACCCAGCATTTT. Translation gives CASSFEGTQHF.

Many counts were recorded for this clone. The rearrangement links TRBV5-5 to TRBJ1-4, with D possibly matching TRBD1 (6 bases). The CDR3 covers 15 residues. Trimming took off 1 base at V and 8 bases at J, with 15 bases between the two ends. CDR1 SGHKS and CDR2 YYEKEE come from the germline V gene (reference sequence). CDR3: CASSLSNGGSEKLFF. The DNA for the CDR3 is TGTGCCAGCAGCTTGTCAAACGGGGGCAGCGAAAAACTGTTTTTT.

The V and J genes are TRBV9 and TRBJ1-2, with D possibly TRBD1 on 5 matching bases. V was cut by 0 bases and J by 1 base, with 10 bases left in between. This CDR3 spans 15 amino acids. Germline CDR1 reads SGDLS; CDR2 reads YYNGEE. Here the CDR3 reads CASSVEGRGNYGYTF. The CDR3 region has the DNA TGTGCCAGCAGCGTAGAGGGGAGGGGTAACTATGGCTACACCTTC. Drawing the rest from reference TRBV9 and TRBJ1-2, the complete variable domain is DSGVTQTPKHLITATGQRVTLRCSPRSGDLSVYWYQQSLDQGLQFLIQYYNGEERAKGNILERFSAQQFPDLHSELNLSSLELGDSALYFCASSVEGRGNYGYTFGSGTRLTVV.

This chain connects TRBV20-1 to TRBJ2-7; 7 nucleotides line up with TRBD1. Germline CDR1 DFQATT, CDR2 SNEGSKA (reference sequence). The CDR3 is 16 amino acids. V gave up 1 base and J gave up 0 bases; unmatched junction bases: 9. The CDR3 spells CSARGGRDSSSYEQYF. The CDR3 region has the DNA TGCAGTGCTAGAGGTGGACGGGACAGCAGCTCCTACGAGCAGTACTTC.

The CDR3 here is CASSPPTRRAGGYTF. DNA of the CDR3: TGTGCCAGCTCACCACCGACGCGGAGGGCTGGCGGCTACACCTTC. J is TRBJ1-2 and V is TRBV18, with unresolved D. CDR3 length: 15 amino acids. V was cut by 0 bases and J by 8 bases, with 16 bases left in between. CDR1 and CDR2 (germline): KGHSH, LQKENI.

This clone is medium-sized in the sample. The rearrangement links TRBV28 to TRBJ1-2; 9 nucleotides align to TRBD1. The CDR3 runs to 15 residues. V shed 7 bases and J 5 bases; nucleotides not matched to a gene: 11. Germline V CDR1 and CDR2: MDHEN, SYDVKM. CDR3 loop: CASTASGQGIYGYTF. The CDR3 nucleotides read TGTGCCAGCACGGCCTCGGGACAGGGAATATATGGCTACACCTTC.

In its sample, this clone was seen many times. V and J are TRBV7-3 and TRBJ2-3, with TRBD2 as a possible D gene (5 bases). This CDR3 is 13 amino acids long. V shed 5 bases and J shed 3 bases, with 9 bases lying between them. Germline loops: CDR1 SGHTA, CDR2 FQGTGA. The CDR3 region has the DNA TGTGCCAGCAGCCGGGGAGTGACAGATACGCAGTATTTT. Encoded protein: CASSRGVTDTQYF.

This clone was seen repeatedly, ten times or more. DNA of the CDR3: TGTGCCAGCAGTGACCTCGGGGGAACTAATGAAAAACTGTTTTTT. It is translated as CASSDLGGTNEKLFF. This rearrangement joins TRBV6-1 to TRBJ1-4, with D perhaps TRBD1 (5 bases). V lost 3 bases and J 1 base, leaving 9 bases between the germline ends. The CDR3 loop spans 15 amino acids. Looked up from germline, CDR1 is MNHNS and CDR2 is SASEGT.